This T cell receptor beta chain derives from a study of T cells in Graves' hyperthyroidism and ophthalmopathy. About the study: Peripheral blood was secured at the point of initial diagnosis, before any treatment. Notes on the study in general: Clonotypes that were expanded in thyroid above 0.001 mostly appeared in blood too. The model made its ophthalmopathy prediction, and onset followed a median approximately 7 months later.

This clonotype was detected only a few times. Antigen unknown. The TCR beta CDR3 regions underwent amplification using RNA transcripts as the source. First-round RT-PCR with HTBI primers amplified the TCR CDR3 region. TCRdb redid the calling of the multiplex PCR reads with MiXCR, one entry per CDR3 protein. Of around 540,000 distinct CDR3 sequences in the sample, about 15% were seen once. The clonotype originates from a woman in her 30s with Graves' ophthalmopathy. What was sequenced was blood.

The CDR3 DNA follows: TGTGCCAGCAGTAACCTAGCGGGGTCCTACAATGAGCAGTTCTTC. It encodes CASSNLAGSYNEQFF. V gene TRBV27 combines with J gene TRBJ2-1, with TRBD2 identical over 9 bases. This CDR3 region has 15 residues. Germline V gene data show CDR1 as MNHEY and CDR2 as SMNVEV (reference sequence). J lost 1 base, V lost 5 bases, and 3 bases had no gene match.